The text below deals with one T cell receptor (beta chain). Its antigen is currently unknown. This sample was included in a study of PD-1 blockade in mismatch repair-deficient tumors. Study-level background: All were previously treated, progressing patients with 12 mismatch repair-deficient cancer types.

Broader study findings: After pembrolizumab, tumor-resident clones rose rapidly, then generally contracted before radiologic responses.

The V end was cut by 4 bases, the J end by 7 bases, with 17 bases between. Per germline, CDR1 SGHRS and CDR2 YFSETQ. The CDR3 sequence is 15 residues long. PCR or immunohistochemistry showed mismatch repair deficiency in every enrolled patient. Three pembrolizumab responders had their TCRs sequenced. Using immunoSEQ multiplex PCR, the repertoire was profiled, and TCRdb retains in-frame clones only, with some absent. The sample carries some 100,000 clones, approximately 80% recorded once. This sequence originates from an adult with mismatch repair-deficient cancer. J is TRBJ1-4 and V is TRBV5-1, with a possible D match to TRBD1 (6 bases). This specimen consisted of peripheral blood, obtained approximately 35 weeks after starting pembrolizumab. CDR3 protein: CASSAGVREVEKLFF. CDR3 DNA: TGCGCCAGCAGCGCAGGGGTCAGGGAGGTTGAAAAACTGTTTTTT.